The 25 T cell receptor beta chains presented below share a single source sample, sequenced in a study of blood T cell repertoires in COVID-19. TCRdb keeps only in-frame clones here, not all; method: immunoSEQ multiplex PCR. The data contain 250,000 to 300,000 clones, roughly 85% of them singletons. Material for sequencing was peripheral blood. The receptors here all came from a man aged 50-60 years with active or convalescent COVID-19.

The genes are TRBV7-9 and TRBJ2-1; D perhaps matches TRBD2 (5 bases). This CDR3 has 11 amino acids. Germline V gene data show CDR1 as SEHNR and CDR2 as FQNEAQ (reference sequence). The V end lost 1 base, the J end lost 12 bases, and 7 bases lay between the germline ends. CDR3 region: CASSLVGGQFF. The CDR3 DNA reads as TGTGCCAGCAGCTTAGTTGGAGGGCAGTTCTTC.

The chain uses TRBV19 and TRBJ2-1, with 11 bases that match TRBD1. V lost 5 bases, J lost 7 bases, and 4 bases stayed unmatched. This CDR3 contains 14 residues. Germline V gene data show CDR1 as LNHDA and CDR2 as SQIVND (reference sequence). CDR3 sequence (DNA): TGTGCCAGTAGTCCGGGGACAGGGGGAAATGAGCAGTTCTTC. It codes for CASSPGTGGNEQFF.

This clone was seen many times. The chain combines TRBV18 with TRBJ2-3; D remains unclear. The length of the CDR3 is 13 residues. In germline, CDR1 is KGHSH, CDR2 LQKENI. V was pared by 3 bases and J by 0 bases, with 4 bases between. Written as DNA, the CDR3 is TGTGCCAGCTCACCTCCTAGCACAGATACGCAGTATTTT. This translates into CASSPPSTDTQYF.

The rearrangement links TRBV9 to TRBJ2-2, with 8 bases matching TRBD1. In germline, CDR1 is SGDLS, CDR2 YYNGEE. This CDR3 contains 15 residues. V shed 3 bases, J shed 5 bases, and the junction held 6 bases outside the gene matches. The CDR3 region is CASSATGERTGELFF. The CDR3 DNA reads TGTGCCAGCAGCGCGACAGGGGAGAGGACCGGGGAGCTGTTTTTT.

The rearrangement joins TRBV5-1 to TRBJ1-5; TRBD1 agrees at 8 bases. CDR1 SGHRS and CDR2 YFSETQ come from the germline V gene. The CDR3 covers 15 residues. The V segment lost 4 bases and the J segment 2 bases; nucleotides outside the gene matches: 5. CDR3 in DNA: TGCGCCAGCAGCATGACAGGGGAGGGCAATCAGCCCCAGCATTTT. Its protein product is CASSMTGEGNQPQHF.

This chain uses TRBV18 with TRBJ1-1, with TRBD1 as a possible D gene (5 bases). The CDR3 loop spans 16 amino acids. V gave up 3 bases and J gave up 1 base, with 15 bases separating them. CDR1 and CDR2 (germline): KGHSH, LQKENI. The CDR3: CASSPRERGENTEAFF. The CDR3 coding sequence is TGTGCCAGCTCACCTCGGGAGCGGGGGGAGAACACTGAAGCTTTCTTT.

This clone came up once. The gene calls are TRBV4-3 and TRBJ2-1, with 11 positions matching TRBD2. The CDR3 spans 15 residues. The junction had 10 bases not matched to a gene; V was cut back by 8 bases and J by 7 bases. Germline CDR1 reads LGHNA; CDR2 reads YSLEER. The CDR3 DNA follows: TGCGCCAGCGGTCCCGGGACTAGCGGAACTAATGAGCAGTTCTTC. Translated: CASGPGTSGTNEQFF.

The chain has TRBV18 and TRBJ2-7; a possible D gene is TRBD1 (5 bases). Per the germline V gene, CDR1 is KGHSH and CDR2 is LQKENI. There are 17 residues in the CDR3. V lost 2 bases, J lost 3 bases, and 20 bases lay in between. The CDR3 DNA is TGTGCCAGCTCACCAGGGGCACGGCAGGAGAAGGTCTACGAGCAGTACTTC. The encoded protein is CASSPGARQEKVYEQYF.

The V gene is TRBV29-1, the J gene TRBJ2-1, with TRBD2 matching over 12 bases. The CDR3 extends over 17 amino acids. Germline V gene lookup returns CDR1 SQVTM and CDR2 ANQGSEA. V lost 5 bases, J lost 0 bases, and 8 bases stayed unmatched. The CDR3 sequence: CSVHLTSGRSSYNEQFF. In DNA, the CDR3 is TGCAGCGTTCATTTGACTAGCGGGAGAAGCTCCTACAATGAGCAGTTCTTC.

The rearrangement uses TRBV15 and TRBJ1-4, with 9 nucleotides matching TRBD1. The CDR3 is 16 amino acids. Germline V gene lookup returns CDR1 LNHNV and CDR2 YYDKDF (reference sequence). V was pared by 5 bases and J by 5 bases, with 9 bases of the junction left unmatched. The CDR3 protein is CATSFGTGKMNEKLFF. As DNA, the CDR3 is TGTGCCACCAGCTTTGGGACAGGGAAAATGAATGAAAAACTGTTTTTT.

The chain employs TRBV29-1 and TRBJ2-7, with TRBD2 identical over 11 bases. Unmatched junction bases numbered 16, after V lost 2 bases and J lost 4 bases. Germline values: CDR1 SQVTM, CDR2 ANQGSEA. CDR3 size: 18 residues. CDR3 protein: CSVESPRRLAGGQYEQYF. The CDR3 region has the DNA TGCAGCGTTGAATCTCCAAGGCGTTTAGCGGGAGGGCAGTACGAGCAGTACTTC.

Here the CDR3 reads CASSYGRASSGELFF. The CDR3, as DNA: TGTGCCAGCAGTTATGGGAGGGCCTCGTCTGGGGAGCTGTTTTTT. The V call is TRBV6-5, the J call TRBJ2-2, with 7 bases matching TRBD2. The V segment lost 3 bases and the J segment 8 bases; nucleotides outside the gene matches: 9. The CDR3 is 15 amino acids. In germline, CDR1 is MNHEY, CDR2 SVGAGI.

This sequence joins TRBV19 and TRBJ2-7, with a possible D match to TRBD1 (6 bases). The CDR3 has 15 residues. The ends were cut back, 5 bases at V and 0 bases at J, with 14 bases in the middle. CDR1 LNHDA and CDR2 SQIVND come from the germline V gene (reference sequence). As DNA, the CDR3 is TGTGCCAGTAGTCCCCAGGGGACGAGCTCCTACGAGCAGTACTTC. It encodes CASSPQGTSSYEQYF.

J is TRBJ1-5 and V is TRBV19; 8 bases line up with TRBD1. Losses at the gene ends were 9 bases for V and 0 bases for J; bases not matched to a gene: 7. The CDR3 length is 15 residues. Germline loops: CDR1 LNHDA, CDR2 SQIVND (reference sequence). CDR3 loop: CASGTGYYSNQPQHF. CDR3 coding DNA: TGTGCCAGCGGGACAGGCTATTATAGCAATCAGCCCCAGCATTTT. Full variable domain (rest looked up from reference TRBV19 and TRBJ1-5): DGGITQSPKYLFRKEGQNVTLSCEQNLNHDAMYWYRQDPGQGLRLIYYSQIVNDFQKGDIAEGYSVSREKKESFPLTVTSAQKNPTAFYLCASGTGYYSNQPQHFGDGTRLSIL.

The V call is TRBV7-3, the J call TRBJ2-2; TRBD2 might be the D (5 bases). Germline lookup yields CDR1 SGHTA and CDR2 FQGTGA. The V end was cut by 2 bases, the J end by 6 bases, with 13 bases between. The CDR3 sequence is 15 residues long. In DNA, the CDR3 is TGTGCCAGCAGCTTACGGGGTACTCATCCCGGGGAGCTGTTTTTT. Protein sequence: CASSLRGTHPGELFF. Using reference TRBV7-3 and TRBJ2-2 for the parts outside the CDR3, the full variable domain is GAGVSQTPSNKVTEKGKYVELRCDPISGHTALYWYRQSLGQGPEFLIYFQGTGAADDSGLPNDRFFAVRPEGSVSTLKIQRTERGDSAVYLCASSLRGTHPGELFFGEGSRLTVL.

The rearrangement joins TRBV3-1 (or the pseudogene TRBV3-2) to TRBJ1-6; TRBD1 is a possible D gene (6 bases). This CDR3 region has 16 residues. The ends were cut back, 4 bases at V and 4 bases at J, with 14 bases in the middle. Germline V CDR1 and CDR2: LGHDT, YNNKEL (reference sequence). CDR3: CASSLRRTAYNSPLHF. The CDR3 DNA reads TGTGCCAGCAGCCTCCGTCGGACAGCGTATAATTCACCCCTCCACTTT.

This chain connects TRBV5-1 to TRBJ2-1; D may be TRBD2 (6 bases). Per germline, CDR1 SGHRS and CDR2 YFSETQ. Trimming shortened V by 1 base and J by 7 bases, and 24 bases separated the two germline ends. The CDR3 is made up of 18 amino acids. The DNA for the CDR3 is TGCGCCAGCAGCTTGAGGCCCCCCCGGGAGTTTAGATCGAATGAGCAGTTCTTC. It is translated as CASSLRPPREFRSNEQFF.

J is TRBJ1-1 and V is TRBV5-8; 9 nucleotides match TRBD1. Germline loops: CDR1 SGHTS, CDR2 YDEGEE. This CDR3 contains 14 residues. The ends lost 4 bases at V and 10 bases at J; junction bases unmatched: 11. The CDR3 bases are TGTGCCAGCAGCCGGAAACAGGGGGCTTATGTAGCTTTCTTT. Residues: CASSRKQGAYVAFF.

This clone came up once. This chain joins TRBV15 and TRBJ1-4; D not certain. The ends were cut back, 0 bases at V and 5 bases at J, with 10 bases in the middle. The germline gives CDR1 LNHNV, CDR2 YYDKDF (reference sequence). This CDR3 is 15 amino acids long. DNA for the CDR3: TGTGCCACCAGCAGAGAGGAACGGAGAAATGAAAAACTGTTTTTT. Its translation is CATSREERRNEKLFF.

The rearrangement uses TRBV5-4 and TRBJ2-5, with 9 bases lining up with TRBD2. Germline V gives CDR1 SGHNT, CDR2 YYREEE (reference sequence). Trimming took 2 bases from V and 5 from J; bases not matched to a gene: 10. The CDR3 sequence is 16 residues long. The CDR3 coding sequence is TGTGCCAGCAGCTTCAGTAGCGGGAGATCGGCGGAGACCCAGTACTTC. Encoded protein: CASSFSSGRSAETQYF.

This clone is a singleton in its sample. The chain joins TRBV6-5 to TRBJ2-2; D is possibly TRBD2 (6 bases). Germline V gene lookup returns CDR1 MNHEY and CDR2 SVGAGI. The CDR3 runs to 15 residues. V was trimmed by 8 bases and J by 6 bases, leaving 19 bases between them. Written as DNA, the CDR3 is TGTGCCAGCGGAGGGAATCAGGGATTCCCCGGGGAGCTGTTTTTT. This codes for CASGGNQGFPGELFF.

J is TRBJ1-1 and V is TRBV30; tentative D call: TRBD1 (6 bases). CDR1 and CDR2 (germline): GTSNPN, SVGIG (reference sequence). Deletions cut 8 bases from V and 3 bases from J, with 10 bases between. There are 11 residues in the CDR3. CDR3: CALKGDTEAFF. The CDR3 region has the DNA TGTGCCCTTAAGGGGGACACTGAAGCTTTCTTT.

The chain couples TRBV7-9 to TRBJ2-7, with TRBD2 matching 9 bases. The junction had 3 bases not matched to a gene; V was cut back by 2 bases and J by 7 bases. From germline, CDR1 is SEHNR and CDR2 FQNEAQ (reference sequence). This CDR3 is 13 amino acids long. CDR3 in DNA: TGTGCCAGCAGCTTAACGCGGGAGGGTGAGCAGTACTTC. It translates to CASSLTREGEQYF. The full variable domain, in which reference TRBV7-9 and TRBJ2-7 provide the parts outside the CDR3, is DTGVSQNPRHKITKRGQNVTFRCDPISEHNRLYWYRQTLGQGPEFLTYFQNEAQLEKSRLLSDRFSAERPKGSFSTLEIQRTEQGDSAMYLCASSLTREGEQYFGPGTRLTVT.

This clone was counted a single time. The CDR3 reads CASSSGQLETQYF. CDR3 sequence (DNA): TGTGCCAGCAGTTCTGGACAGCTGGAGACCCAGTACTTC. The rearrangement uses TRBV28 and TRBJ2-5, with D perhaps TRBD1 (6 bases). Germline V CDR1 and CDR2: MDHEN, SYDVKM. The ends were cut back, 4 bases at V and 5 bases at J, with 11 bases in the middle. CDR3 length: 13 amino acids. Based on the CDR3 plus reference TRBV28 and TRBJ2-5, the full variable domain is DVKVTQSSRYLVKRTGEKVFLECVQDMDHENMFWYRQDPGLGLRLIYFSYDVKMKEKGDIPEGYSVSREKKERFSLILESASTNQTSMYLCASSSGQLETQYFGPGTRLLVL.

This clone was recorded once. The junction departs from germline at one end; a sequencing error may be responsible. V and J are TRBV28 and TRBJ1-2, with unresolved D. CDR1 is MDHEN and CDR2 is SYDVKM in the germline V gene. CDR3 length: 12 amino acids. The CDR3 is CASSSGGYDYTF. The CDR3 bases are TGTGCCAGCAGTTCGGGAGGGTATGACTACACCTTC.